Listed below are T cell receptor beta chains from one sample, sequenced in a study of cytomegalovirus exposure and HLA in healthy donors. The data were produced by immunoSEQ multiplex PCR, yet TCRdb's version contains in-frame clones alone and is incomplete. The data hold about 330,000 clones, with 75% to 90% observed a single time. The sample taken for sequencing was PBMCs. These receptors all stem from a young woman in good health and CMV-seropositive. The CDR3 runs from the conserved cysteine through the conserved F or W.

TRBJ2-5,TRBV7-2,CASSSGVLGIQETQYF
TRBJ2-7,TRBV6-5,CASSSNGTGGIYEQYF
TRBJ1-2,TRBV6-6,CASSYPAETNYGYTF
TRBJ2-7,TRBV4-1,CASSQDHNEQYF
TRBJ1-2,TRBV2,CASSAGPNYGYTF
TRBJ2-1,TRBV27,CASSLFSGRAEGNEQFF
TRBJ2-7,TRBV10-3,CAIGSDRGYEQYF
TRBJ2-2,TRBV7-2,CASSLRPSGRAGELFF
TRBJ2-7,TRBV6-1,CASSDTTVPYEPLEQYF
TRBJ1-5,TRBV27,CASSWDSNQPQHF
TRBJ1-2,TRBV4-1,CASSQGGSNLYGYTF
TRBJ2-1,TRBV4-3,CASSQATGSYNEQFF
TRBJ2-6,TRBV2,CASSDWRSGPGEAGANVLTF
TRBJ1-2,TRBV7-3,CASSLQGAVGYTF
TRBJ2-7,TRBV4-1,CASSQRTGGFYEQYF
TRBJ2-1,TRBV7-3,CASSLTTSGANEQFF
TRBJ2-7,TRBV30,CAWSVARAAYEQYF
TRBJ1-5,TRBV7-8,CASNKMGNNQPQHF
TRBJ2-1,TRBV7-3,CASSIDLSSYNEQFF
TRBJ2-7,TRBV4-1,CASSQVPGLASYEQYF
TRBJ1-2,TRBV21-1,CASSTKPGRTGGVPNYGYTF
TRBJ1-1,TRBV4-1,CASSQDLGTANTEAFF
TRBJ2-7,TRBV7-9,CASSPRDYEQYF
TRBJ2-7,TRBV7-9,CASSSGTARAEQYF
TRBJ2-7,TRBV7-9,CASSLTGTEQYF
TRBJ1-2,TRBV2,CASSGAANYGYTF
TRBJ1-1,TRBV18,CASSITGNTEAFF
TRBJ2-1,TRBV7-3,CASSSVGWAGGSSYNEQFF
TRBJ1-2,TRBV15,CATSRDVGVGYTF
TRBJ1-2,TRBV4-1,CASSQGRTGLGYTF
TRBJ2-1,TRBV5-1,CASSIYYGTGGEIFRYNEQFF
TRBJ2-1,TRBV30,CAWKRPGQYNEQFF
TRBJ2-4,TRBV15,CATTSGGLGYLAKNIQYF
TRBJ1-1,TRBV30,CAWCRANTEAFF
TRBJ2-1,TRBV6-4,CASSLIPGQGSGEQFF